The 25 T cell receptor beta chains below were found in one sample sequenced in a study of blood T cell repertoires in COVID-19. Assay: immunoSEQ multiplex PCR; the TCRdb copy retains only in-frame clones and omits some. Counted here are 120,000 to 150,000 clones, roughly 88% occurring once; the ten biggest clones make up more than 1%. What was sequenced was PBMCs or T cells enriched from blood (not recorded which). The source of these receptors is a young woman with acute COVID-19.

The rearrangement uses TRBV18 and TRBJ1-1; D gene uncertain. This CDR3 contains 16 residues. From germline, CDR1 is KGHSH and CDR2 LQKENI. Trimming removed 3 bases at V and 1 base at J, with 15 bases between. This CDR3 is CASSPRVRGPNTEAFF. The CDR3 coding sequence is TGTGCCAGCTCACCTCGAGTTCGAGGCCCGAACACTGAAGCTTTCTTT.

The CDR3 nucleotides read TGTGCCAGCAGCATAGATGGACTAGCGGGGGTTCAAAACATTCAGTACTTC. Its translation: CASSIDGLAGVQNIQYF. V is TRBV28 and J is TRBJ2-4; 13 bases align to TRBD2. CDR1 is MDHEN and CDR2 is SYDVKM in the germline V gene. J gave up 5 bases and V 6 bases, and 10 bases lay outside the gene matches. CDR3 length: 17 amino acids.

CDR3 in amino acids: CSVVFALAGTYNEQFF. The CDR3 DNA follows: TGCAGCGTTGTTTTTGCGCTAGCGGGAACCTACAATGAGCAGTTCTTC. The V gene is TRBV29-1, the J gene TRBJ2-1; 9 bases align to TRBD2. The CDR3 runs 16 residues. Germline loops: CDR1 SQVTM, CDR2 ANQGSEA. The J segment lost 2 bases and the V segment lost 4 bases, leaving 9 bases of the junction unmatched.

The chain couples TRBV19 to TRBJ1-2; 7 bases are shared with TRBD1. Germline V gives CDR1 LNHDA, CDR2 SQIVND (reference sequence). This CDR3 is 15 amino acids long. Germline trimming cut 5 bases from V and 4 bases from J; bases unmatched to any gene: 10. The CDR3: CASSALRGPGYGYTF. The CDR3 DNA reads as TGTGCCAGTAGTGCTTTGAGGGGGCCGGGCTATGGCTACACCTTC. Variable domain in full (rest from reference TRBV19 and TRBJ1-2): DGGITQSPKYLFRKEGQNVTLSCEQNLNHDAMYWYRQDPGQGLRLIYYSQIVNDFQKGDIAEGYSVSREKKESFPLTVTSAQKNPTAFYLCASSALRGPGYGYTFGSGTRLTVV.

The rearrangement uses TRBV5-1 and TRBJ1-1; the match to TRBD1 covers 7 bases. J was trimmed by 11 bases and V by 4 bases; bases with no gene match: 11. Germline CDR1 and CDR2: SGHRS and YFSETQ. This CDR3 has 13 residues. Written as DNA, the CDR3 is TGCGCCAGCAGCGAAGGGGGCTTGGCCGGGGCTTTCTTT. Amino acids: CASSEGGLAGAFF.

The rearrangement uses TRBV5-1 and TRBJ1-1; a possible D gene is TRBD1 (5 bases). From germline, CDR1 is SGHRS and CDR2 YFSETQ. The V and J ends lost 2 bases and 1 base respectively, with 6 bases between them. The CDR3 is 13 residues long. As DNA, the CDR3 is TGCGCCAGCAGCTTCCAGGGGAACACTGAAGCTTTCTTT. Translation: CASSFQGNTEAFF.

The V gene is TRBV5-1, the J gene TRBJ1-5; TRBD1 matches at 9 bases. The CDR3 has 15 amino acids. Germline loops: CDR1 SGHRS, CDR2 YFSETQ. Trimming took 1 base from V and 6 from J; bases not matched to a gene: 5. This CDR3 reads CASSLTGGEGQPQHF. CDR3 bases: TGCGCCAGCAGCTTGACAGGGGGCGAGGGTCAGCCCCAGCATTTT.

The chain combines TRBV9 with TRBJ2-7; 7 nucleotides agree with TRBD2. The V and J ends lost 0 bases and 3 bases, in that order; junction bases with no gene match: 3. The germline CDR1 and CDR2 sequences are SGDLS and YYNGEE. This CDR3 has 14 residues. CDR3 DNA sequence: TGTGCCAGCAGCGTAGGCGGGGGACTCTACGAGCAGTACTTC. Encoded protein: CASSVGGGLYEQYF.

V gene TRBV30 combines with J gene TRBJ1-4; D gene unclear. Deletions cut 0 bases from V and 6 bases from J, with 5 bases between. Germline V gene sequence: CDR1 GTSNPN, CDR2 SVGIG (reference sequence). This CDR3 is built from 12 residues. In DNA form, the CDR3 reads TGTGCCTGGAGTGTACTGTATGAAAAACTGTTTTTT. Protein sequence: CAWSVLYEKLFF. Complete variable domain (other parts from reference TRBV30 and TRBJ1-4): SQTIHQWPATLVQPVGSPLSLECTVEGTSNPNLYWYRQAAGRGLQLLFYSVGIGQISSEVPQNLSASRPQDRQFILSSKKLLLSDSGFYLCAWSVLYEKLFFGSGTQLSVL.

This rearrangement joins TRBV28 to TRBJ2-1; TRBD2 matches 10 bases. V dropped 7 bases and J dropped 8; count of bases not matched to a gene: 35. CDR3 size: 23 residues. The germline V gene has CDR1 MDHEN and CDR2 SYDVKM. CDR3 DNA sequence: TGTGCCAGCAATGATACCAGGGGGAGGGGGGCTAGCGGGAGAGCAGCAGGTTCGGATGAGCAGTTCTTC. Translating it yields CASNDTRGRGASGRAAGSDEQFF.

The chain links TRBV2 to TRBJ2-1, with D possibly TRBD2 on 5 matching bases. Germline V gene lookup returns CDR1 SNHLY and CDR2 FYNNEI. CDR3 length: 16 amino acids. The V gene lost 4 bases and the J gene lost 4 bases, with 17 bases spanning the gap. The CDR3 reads CASSGKAVGVYNEQFF. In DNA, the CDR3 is TGTGCCAGCAGTGGAAAAGCGGTTGGGGTATACAATGAGCAGTTCTTC.

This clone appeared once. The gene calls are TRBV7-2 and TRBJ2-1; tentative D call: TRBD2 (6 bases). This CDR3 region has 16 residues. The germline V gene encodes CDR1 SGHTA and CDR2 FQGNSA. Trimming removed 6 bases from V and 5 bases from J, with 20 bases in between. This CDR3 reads CASSNQGLATHNEQFF. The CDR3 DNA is TGTGCCAGCAGTAACCAAGGGCTAGCGACGCACAATGAGCAGTTCTTC.

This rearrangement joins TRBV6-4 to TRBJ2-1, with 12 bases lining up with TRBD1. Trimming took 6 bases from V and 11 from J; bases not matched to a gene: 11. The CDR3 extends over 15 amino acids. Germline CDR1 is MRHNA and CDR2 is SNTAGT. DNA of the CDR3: TGTGCCAGCAGCCTCGGGACAGGGGGCGCATTTAAGCAGTTCTTC. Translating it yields CASSLGTGGAFKQFF.

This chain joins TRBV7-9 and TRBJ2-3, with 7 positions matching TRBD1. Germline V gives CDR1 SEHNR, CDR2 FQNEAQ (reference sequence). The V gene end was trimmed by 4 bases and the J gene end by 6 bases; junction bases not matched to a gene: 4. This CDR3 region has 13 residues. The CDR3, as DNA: TGTGCCAGCAGCTCTCAGGGGGACGATACGCAGTATTTT. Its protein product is CASSSQGDDTQYF.

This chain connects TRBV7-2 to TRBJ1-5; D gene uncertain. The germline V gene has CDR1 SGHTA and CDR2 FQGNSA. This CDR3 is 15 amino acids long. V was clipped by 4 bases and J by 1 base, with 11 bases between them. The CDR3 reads CASSYGGLSNQPQHF. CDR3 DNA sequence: TGTGCCAGCAGCTACGGAGGTTTGAGCAATCAGCCCCAGCATTTT.

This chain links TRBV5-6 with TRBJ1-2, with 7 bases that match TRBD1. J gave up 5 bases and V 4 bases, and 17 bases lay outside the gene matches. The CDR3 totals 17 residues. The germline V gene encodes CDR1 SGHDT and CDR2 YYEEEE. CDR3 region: CASSQTELDRDWYGYTF. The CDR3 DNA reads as TGTGCCAGCAGCCAAACAGAATTAGACAGGGACTGGTATGGCTACACCTTC.

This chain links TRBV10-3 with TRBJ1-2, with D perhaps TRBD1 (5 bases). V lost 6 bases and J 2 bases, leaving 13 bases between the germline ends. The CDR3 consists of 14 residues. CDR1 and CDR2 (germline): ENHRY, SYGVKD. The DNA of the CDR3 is TGTGCCATCAGCCATACGACAGTGAACTATGGCTACACCTTC. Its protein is CAISHTTVNYGYTF.

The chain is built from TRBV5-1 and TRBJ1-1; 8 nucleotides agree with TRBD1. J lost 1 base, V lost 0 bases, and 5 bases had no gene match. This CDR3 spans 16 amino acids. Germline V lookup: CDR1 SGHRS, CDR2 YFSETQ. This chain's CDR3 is CASSLGQGWGNTEAFF. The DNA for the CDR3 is TGCGCCAGCAGCTTGGGACAGGGGTGGGGGAACACTGAAGCTTTCTTT. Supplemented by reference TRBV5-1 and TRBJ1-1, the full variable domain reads KAGVTQTPRYLIKTRGQQVTLSCSPISGHRSVSWYQQTPGQGLQFLFEYFSETQRNKGNFPGRFSGRQFSNSRSEMNVSTLELGDSALYLCASSLGQGWGNTEAFFGQGTRLTVV.

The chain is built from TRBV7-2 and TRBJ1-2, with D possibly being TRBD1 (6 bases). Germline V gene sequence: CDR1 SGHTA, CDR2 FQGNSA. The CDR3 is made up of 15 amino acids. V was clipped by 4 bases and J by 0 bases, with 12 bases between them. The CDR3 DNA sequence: TGTGCCAGCAGCTCGCGGACAGTTACTAACTATGGCTACACCTTC. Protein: CASSSRTVTNYGYTF. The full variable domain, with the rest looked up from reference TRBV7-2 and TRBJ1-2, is GAGVSQSPSNKVTEKGKDVELRCDPISGHTALYWYRQSLGQGLEFLIYFQGNSAPDKSGLPSDRFSAERTGGSVSTLTIQRTQQEDSAVYLCASSSRTVTNYGYTFGSGTRLTVV.

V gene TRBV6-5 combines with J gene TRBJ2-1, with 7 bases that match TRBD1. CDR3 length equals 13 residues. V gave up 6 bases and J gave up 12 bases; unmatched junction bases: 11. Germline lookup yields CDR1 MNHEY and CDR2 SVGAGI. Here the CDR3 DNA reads TGTGCCAGCAGCGCGAACAACAGGGGTGGGCAGTTCTTC. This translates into CASSANNRGGQFF.

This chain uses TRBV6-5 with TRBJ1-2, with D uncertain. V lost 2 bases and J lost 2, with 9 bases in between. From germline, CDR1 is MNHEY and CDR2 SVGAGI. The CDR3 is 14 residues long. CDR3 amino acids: CASSYLGSNYGYTF. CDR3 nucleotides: TGTGCCAGCAGTTACCTGGGCTCCAACTATGGCTACACCTTC.

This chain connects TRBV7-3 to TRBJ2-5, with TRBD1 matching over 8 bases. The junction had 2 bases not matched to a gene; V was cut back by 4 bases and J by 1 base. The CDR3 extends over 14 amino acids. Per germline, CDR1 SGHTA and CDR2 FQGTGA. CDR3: CASSYTGGQETQYF. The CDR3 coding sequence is TGTGCCAGCAGCTATACAGGGGGCCAAGAGACCCAGTACTTC.

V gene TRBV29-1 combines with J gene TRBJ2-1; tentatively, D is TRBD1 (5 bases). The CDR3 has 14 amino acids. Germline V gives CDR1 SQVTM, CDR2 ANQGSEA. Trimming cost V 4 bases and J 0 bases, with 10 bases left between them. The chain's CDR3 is CSVGQSSSYNEQFF. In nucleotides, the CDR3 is TGCAGCGTTGGACAGTCCAGCTCCTACAATGAGCAGTTCTTC.

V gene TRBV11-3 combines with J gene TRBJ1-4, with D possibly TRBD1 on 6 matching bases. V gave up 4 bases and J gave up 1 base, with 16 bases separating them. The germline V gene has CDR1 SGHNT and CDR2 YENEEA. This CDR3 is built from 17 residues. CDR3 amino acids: CASSYEPGVGTNEKLFF. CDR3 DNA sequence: TGTGCCAGCAGCTACGAACCAGGGGTAGGAACTAATGAAAAACTGTTTTTT.

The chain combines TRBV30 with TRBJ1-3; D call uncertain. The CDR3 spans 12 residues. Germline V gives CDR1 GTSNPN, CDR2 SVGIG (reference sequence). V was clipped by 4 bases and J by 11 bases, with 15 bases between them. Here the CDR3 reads CAWTSTPPAIYF. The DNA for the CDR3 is TGTGCCTGGACGAGCACCCCGCCGGCCATATATTTT.